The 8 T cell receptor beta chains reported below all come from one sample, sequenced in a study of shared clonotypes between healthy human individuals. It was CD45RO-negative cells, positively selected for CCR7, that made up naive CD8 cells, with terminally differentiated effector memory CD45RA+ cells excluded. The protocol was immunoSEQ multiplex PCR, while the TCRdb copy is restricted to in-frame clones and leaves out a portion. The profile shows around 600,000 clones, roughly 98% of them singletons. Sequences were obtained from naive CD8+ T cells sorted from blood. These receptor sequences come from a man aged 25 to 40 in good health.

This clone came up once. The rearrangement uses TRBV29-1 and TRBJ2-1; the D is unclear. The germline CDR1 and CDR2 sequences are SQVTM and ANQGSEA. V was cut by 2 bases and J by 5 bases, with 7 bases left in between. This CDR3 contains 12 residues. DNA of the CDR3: TGCAGCGTTGAAAAACTCGACAATGAGCAGTTCTTC. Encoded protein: CSVEKLDNEQFF.

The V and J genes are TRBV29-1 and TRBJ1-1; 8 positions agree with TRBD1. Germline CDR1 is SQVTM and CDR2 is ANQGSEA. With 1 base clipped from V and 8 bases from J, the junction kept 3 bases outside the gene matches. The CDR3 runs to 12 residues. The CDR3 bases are TGCAGCGTTGAAGCCCGGGACAGGGAAGCTTTCTTT. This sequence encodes CSVEARDREAFF. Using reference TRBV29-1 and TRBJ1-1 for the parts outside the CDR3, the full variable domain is SAVISQKPSRDICQRGTSLTIQCQVDSQVTMMFWYRQQPGQSLTLIATANQGSEATYESGFVIDKFPISRPNLTFSTLTVSNMSPEDSSIYLCSVEARDREAFFGQGTRLTVV.

The CDR3 DNA follows: TGTGCCTGGAGTGTGGGGCTGAGCTCCTACAATGAGCAGTTCTTC. It yields the protein CAWSVGLSSYNEQFF. This chain links TRBV30 with TRBJ2-1, with a weak D call TRBD1 (5 bases). Germline assignment: CDR1 GTSNPN and CDR2 SVGIG (reference sequence). Trimming removed 0 bases at V and 0 bases at J, with 9 bases between. The CDR3 is made up of 15 amino acids.

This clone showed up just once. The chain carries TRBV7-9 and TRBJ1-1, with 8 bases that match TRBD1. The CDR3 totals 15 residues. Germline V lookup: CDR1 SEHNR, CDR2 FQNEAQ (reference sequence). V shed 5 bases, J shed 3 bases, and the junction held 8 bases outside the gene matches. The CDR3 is CASSARTGRDTEAFF. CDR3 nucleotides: TGTGCCAGCAGCGCCCGGACAGGGAGGGACACTGAAGCTTTCTTT.

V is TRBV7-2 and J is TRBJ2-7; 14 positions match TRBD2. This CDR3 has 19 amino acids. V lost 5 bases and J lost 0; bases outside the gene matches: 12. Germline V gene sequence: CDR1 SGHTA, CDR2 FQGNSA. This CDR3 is CASSPYGTSGSWSSYEQYF. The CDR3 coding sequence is TGTGCCAGCAGCCCCTACGGGACTAGCGGGAGTTGGAGCTCCTACGAGCAGTACTTC. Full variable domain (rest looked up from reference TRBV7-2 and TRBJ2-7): GAGVSQSPSNKVTEKGKDVELRCDPISGHTALYWYRQSLGQGLEFLIYFQGNSAPDKSGLPSDRFSAERTGGSVSTLTIQRTQQEDSAVYLCASSPYGTSGSWSSYEQYFGPGTRLTVT.

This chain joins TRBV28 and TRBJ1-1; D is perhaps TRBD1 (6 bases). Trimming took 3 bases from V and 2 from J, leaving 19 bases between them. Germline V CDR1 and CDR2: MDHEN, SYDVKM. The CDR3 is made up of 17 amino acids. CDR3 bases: TGTGCCAGCAGTTTTCGCCCAGGGGAGTTGAGTAACACTGAAGCTTTCTTT. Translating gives CASSFRPGELSNTEAFF.

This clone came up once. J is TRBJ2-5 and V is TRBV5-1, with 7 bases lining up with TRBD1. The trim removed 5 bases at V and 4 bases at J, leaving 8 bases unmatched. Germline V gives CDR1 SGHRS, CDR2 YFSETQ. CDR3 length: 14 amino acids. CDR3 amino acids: CASSQGQPAETQYF. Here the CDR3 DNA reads TGCGCCAGCAGTCAGGGACAGCCGGCAGAGACCCAGTACTTC.

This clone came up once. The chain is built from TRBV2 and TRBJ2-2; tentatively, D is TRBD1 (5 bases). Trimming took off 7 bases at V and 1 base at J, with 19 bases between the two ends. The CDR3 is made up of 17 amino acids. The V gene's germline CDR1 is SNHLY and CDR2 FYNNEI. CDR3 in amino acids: CASTQLEGERNTGELFF. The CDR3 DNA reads TGTGCCAGCACCCAACTCGAAGGGGAACGGAACACCGGGGAGCTGTTTTTT.